The T cell receptor (beta chain) under discussion was sequenced for a study of post-analysis software for immune sequencing data (dated by TCRdb to the mid-2010s). In the study overall: Disease courses on record covered relapsing-remitting, secondary progressive and progressive-relapsing multiple sclerosis, though some patients had no subtype annotation. A subset of samples was prepared in parallel using single-end sample barcoding, then pooled and co-amplified after Illumina adapter ligation. The patient repertoires were compared against fewer than twelve previously published healthy control repertoires obtained from donors aged about 6 to 25 years. The paper as a whole reports these results and caveats: Direct clustering with F measure showed strong co-clustering of samples prepared in the same batch, prompting a batch-effect correction. About five TRBV segments, including TRBV5-6, TRBV5-1 and TRBV20-1, were significantly more frequent in patients than controls. Multiple sclerosis patients had significantly lower normalized Chao1 diversity than controls, a result that suggests substantial peripheral T-cell clonal expansion. The multiple sclerosis patient group was slightly younger than the control group.

To demonstrate the VDJtools post-analysis software, TCR beta repertoires were profiled from the peripheral blood of roughly 14 young patients with multiple sclerosis. The patients with multiple sclerosis were children and adolescents between about 6 and 15 years of age. About this clonotype: Its specific antigen is unknown. No quality values exist for individual bases; no much larger clone is one base distant.

The library was produced with PCR. This sample was sequenced with an Illumina HiSeq 2500. To reduce PCR and sequencing biases, unique molecular identifiers were built into the TCR beta cDNA libraries. Per 1 to 10 million input T cells, approximately 500,000 cDNA molecules were obtained, such that each molecule approximated one T cell. Patient libraries were prepared and sequenced with the same protocol used for the earlier healthy control dataset. Samples belonging to the same batch were prepared together, multiplexed and sequenced on a shared HiSeq lane. From the authors' description of their analysis: Raw barcoded reads were processed with MIGEC, and single-read molecular identifier groups were discarded before consensus assembly and CDR3 extraction. VDJtools was used for post-analysis of the clonotype tables, and diversity was normalized by down-sampling every dataset to the size of the smallest sample. To correct batch-related cross-sample contamination, repertoire overlap clustering matched CDR3 amino acid sequences but not nucleotide sequences. Clones were called with MiXCR by TCRdb after fastp trimmed the public reads at Q25, and only in-frame beta chains were retained. Each CDR3 protein gets just one entry, which takes the most common genes and DNA from the rows behind it. What appears here as the V and J calls and clone size reflects TCRdb's work, not the paper's. The sample table holds 600,000 to 700,000 distinct CDR3 sequences, of which 55% to 60% were seen once. Over 9% of the sample comes from the top ten.

Counted from cysteine to phenylalanine, this CDR3 has 16 amino acids. CDR3 DNA is the only sequence kept; it has 48 bases, read in frame from the first base. V is shortened by 0 bases, J by 1 base, and the region joining them spans 12 bases. The sequence came from a girl aged 2 to 9 with multiple sclerosis. The chain uses TRBV12-3 or TRBV12-4 and TRBJ1-2; a tentative D call is TRBD1 (6 bases match). Sample: blood. The DNA reads as follows: TGTGCCAGCAGTTTAGCGGGGGGGCAGCTTAACTATGGCTACACCTTC. Translated, this gives CASSLAGGQLNYGYTF.